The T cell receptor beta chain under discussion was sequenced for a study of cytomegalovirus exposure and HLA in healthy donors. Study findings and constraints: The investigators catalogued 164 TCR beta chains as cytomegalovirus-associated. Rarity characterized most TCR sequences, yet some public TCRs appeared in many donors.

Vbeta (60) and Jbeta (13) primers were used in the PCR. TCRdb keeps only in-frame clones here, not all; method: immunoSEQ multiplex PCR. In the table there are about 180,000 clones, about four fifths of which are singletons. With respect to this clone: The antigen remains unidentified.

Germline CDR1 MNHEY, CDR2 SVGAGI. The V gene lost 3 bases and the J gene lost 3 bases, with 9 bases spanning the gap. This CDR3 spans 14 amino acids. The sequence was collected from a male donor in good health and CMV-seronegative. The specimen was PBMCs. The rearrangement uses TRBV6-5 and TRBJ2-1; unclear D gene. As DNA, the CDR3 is TGTGCCAGCAGTTATCTCTCAGACTACAATGAGCAGTTCTTC. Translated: CASSYLSDYNEQFF.